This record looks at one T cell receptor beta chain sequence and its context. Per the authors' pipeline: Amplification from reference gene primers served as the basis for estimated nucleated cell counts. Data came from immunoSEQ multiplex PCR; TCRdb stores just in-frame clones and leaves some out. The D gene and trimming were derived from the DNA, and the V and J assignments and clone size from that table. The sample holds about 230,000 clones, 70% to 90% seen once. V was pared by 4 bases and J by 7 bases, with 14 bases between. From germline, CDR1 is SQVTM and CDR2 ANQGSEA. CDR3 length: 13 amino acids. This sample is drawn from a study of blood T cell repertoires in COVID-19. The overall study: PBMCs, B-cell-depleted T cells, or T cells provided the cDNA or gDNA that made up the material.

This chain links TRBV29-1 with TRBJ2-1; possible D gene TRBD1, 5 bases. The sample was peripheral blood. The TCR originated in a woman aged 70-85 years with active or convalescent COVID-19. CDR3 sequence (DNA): TGCAGCGTTGGGAAGGGGCTGGGTAATGAGCAGTTCTTC. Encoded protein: CSVGKGLGNEQFF.